What follows describes a single T cell receptor beta chain. Its specific antigen is unknown. No per-base quality is available; no much larger clone lies one base away. The collaborating institutions used their own protocols to collect whole blood in K2EDTA tubes. For TCRbeta analysis, collaborators shipped samples in one of three forms: frozen whole blood, isolated PBMCs, or DNA extracted from either of those sample types. These data originate in a study of blood T cell repertoires in COVID-19 (dated by TCRdb to 2020 to 2021). Some background on the complete study: Samples covering the acute and convalescent phases of COVID-19 were provided by collaborators in the United States, Italy and Spain. The prospective study material was composed of cDNA or gDNA derived from T cells, B-cell-depleted T cells, or PBMCs. Subjects who had been exposed to COVID-19, were actively infected with it, or had recovered from it provided the deeply sampled blood TCRbeta repertoires that made up the dataset. The repertoires were made available in a free public database intended to serve as a resource for research on the immune response to SARS-CoV-2. Where available, HLA class I and class II types were taken from metadata supplied by the sample provider and were not determined by assay-based typing. Samples came from the ongoing ImmuneRACE study (first 160 participants) plus 1,254 subjects from 6 global collaborators. Nearly every sample came with metadata listing a de-identified subject ID, COVID-19 status, age in years and sex. The study at large found these results: Clinical and demographic metadata were provided uncurated, with the amount varying by source and participant.

The immunoSEQ Assay, a bias-controlled multiplex PCR, was used to amplify TCRbeta CDR3 regions from genomic DNA. The study's own analysis went as follows. Nucleated cell counts per sample were estimated from amplification of reference gene primers within the assay. To quantify the absolute abundance of each unique TCRbeta CDR3 rearrangement, sequence reads were collapsed and filtered. For each sample, productive Simpson clonality was calculated as the square root of Simpson's diversity index across productive rearrangements. As stored in TCRdb, this immuneACCESS dataset retains in-frame rearrangements with V and J assigned. A fraction of the clones does not appear; measured against another copy, unresolved V genes explain less than half of the discrepancy, and the remainder lacks a known reason. Clone size and V and J calls were adopted from that table, with D and trimming inferred from the DNA. This sample holds 150,000 to 200,000 clones; just over 85% were observed only once. Roughly 9.1% of the sample is in the top ten clones.

Trimming removed 5 bases from V and 0 bases from J, leaving 13 bases between the germline ends. From a lookup of the germline V gene (reference sequence), CDR1 and CDR2 are SSHAT and FNYEAQ. There are 15 amino acids in the CDR3, from cysteine to phenylalanine inclusive. Only the CDR3 portion is preserved as DNA: 45 bases, with reading frame beginning at the first base. Sample: peripheral blood. This TCR came from a man in his forties or fifties with active or convalescent COVID-19. The sequence joins TRBV7-7 to TRBJ2-5, and possibly TRBD2, on 6 matching bases. The DNA sequence follows: TGTGCCAGCAGCCGATATACGGGGGACCAAGAGACCCAGTACTTC. Translation gives CASSRYTGDQETQYF.